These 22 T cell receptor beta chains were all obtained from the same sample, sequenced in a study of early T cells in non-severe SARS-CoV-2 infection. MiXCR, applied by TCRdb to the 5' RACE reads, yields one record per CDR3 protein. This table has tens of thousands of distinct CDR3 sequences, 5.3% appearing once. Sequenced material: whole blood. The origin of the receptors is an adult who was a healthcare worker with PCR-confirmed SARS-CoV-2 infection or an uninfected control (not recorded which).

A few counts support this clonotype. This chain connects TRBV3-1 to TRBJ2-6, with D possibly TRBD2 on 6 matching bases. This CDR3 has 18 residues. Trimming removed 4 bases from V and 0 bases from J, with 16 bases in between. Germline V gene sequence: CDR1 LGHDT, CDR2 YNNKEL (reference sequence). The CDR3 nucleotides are TGTGCCAGCAGCCCAACCCCGGGACTGCCCTCTGGGGCCAACGTCCTGACTTTC. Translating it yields CASSPTPGLPSGANVLTF. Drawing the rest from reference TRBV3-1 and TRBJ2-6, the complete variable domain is DTAVSQTPKYLVTQMGNDKSIKCEQNLGHDTMYWYKQDSKKFLKIMFSYNNKELIINETVPNRFSPKSPDKAHLNLHINSLELGDSAVYFCASSPTPGLPSGANVLTFGAGSRLTVL.

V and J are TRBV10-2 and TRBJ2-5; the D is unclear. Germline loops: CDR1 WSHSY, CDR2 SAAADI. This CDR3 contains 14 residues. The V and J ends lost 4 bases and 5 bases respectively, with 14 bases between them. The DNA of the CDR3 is TGCGCCAGCAGTGCCCCCCCGGCGGTGGAGACCCAGTACTTC. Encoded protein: CASSAPPAVETQYF.

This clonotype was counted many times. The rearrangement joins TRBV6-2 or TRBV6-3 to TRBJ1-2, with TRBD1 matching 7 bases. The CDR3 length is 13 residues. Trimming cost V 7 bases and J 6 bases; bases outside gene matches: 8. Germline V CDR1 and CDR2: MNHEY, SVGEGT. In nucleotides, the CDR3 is TGTGCCAGCACCTACGGAGGGGGCAATGGCTACACCTTC. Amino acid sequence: CASTYGGGNGYTF.

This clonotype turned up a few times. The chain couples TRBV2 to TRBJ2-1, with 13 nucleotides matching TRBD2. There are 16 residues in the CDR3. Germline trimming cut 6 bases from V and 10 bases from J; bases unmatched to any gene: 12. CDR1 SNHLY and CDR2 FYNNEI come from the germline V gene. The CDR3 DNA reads TGTGCCAGCAGGTTAAGGACTAGCGGGAGTACGGGAGAGCAGTTCTTC. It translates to CASRLRTSGSTGEQFF.

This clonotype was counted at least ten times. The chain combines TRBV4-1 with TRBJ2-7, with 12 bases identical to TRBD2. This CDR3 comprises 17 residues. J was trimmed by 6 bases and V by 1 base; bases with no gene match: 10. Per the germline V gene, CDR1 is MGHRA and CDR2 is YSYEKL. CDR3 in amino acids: CASSQVGGASGRGEQYF. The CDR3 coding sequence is TGCGCCAGCAGCCAAGTGGGAGGGGCTAGCGGGAGGGGCGAGCAGTACTTC.

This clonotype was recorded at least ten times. The CDR3 DNA sequence: TGTGCCATCATGGCGGGGCAGTTGATTTCTGGGGCCAACGTCCTGACTTTC. As protein: CAIMAGQLISGANVLTF. The V gene is TRBV10-3, the J gene TRBJ2-6; a possible D gene is TRBD2 (6 bases). Trimming pared 7 bases from V and 1 base from J, leaving 17 bases between. Germline V lookup: CDR1 ENHRY, CDR2 SYGVKD. This CDR3 has 17 amino acids.

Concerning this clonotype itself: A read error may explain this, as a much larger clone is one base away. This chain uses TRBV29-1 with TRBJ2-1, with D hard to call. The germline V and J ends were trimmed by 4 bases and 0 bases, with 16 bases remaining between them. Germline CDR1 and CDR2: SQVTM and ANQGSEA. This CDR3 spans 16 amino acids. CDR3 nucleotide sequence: TGCAGCGTTGGAGGCACCTCCCCCAGCTCCTACAATGAGCAGTTCTTC. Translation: CSVGGTSPSSYNEQFF.

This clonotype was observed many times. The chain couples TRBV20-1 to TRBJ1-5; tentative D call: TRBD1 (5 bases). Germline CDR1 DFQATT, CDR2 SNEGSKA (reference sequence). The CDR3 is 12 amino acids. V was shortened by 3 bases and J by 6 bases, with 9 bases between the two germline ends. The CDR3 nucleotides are TGCAGTGCTAGGGGGGGGACTCAGCCCCAGCATTTT. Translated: CSARGGTQPQHF.

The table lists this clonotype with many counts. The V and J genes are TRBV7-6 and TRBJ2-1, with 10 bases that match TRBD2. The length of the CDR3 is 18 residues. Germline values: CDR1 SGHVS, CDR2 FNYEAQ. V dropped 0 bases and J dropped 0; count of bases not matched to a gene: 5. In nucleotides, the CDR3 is TGTGCCAGCAGCTTAGCCGGACTAGCGGAGAGCTCCTACAATGAGCAGTTCTTC. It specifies CASSLAGLAESSYNEQFF.

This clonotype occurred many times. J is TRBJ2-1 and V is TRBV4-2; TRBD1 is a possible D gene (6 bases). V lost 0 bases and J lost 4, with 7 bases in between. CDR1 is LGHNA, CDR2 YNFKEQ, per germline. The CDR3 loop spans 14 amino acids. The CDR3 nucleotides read TGTGCCAGCAGCCAAGATAGGGGGTACAATGAGCAGTTCTTC. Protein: CASSQDRGYNEQFF.

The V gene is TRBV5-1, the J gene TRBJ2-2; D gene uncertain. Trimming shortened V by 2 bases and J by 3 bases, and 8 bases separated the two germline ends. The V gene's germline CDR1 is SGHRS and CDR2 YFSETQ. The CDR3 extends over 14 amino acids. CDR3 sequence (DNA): TGCGCCAGCAGCTTTGGAGCGCACACCGGGGAGCTGTTTTTT. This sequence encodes CASSFGAHTGELFF.

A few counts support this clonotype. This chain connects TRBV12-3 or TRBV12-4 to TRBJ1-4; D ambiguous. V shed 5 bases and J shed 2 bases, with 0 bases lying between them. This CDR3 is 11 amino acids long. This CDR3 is CASSTNEKLFF. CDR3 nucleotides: TGTGCCAGCAGTACTAATGAAAAACTGTTTTTT.

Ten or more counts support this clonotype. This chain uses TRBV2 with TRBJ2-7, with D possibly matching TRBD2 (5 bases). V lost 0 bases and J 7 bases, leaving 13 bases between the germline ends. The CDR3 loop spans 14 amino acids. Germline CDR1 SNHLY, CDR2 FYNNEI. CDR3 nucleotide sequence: TGTGCCAGCAGTGAAGCCTCTAGTTCGGGGGAGCAGTACTTC. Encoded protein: CASSEASSSGEQYF.

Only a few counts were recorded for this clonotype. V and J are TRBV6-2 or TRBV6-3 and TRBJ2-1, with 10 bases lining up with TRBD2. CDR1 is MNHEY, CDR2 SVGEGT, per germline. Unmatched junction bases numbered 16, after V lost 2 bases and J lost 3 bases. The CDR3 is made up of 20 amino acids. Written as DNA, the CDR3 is TGTGCCAGCAGTTACGAGGCTAGCGGGAGTATCGTATCCTACTACAATGAGCAGTTCTTC. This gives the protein CASSYEASGSIVSYYNEQFF.

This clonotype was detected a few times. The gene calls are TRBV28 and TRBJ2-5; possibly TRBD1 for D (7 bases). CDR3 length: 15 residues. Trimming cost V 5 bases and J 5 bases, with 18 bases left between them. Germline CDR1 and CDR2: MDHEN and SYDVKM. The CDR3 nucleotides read TGTGCCAGCAGTCCCCTGCAGGGGGGCGAGGAGACCCAGTACTTC. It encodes CASSPLQGGEETQYF.

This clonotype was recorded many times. CDR3: CASSERSTYPKGEQYF. In DNA, the CDR3 is TGTGCCAGCAGTGAAAGATCTACATACCCGAAGGGGGAGCAGTACTTC. The chain has TRBV6-1 and TRBJ2-7; D possibly corresponds to TRBD1 (5 bases). V was cut by 2 bases and J by 7 bases, with 21 bases left in between. Germline assignment: CDR1 MNHNS and CDR2 SASEGT. This CDR3 is 16 amino acids long.

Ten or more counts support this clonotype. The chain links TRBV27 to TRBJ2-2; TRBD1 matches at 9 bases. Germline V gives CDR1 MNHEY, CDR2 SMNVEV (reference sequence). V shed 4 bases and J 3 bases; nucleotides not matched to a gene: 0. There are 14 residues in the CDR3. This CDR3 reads CASSWTGDTGELFF. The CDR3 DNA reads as TGTGCCAGCAGTTGGACAGGGGACACCGGGGAGCTGTTTTTT.

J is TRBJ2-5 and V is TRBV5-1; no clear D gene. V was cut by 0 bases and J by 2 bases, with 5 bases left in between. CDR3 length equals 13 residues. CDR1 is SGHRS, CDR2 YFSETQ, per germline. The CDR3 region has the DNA TGCGCCAGCAGCTTGGAGGCGCAAGAGACCCAGTACTTC. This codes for CASSLEAQETQYF.

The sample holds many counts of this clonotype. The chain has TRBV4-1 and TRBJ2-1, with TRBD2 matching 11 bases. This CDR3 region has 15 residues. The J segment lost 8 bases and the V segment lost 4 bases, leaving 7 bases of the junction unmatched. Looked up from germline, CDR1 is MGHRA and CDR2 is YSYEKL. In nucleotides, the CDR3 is TGCGCCAGCAGCCCTACTAGCGGGAGAGGGGATGAGCAGTTCTTC. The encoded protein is CASSPTSGRGDEQFF.

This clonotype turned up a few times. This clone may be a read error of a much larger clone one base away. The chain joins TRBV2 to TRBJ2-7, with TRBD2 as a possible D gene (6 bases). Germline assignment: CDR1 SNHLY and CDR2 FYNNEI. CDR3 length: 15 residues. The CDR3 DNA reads TGTGTCAGCAGGGACTCGACGGTCCTCTCCTACGAGCAGTACTTC. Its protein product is CVSRDSTVLSYEQYF.

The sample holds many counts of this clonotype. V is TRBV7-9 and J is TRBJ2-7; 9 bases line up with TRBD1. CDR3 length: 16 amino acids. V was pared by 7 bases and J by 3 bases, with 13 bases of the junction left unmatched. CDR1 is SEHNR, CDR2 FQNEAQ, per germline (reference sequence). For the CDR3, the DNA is TGTGCCAGCACCTCATCTTGGGGACAGGGCCGCTACGAGCAGTACTTC. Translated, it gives CASTSSWGQGRYEQYF. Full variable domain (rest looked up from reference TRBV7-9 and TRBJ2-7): DTGVSQNPRHKITKRGQNVTFRCDPISEHNRLYWYRQTLGQGPEFLTYFQNEAQLEKSRLLSDRFSAERPKGSFSTLEIQRTEQGDSAMYLCASTSSWGQGRYEQYFGPGTRLTVT.

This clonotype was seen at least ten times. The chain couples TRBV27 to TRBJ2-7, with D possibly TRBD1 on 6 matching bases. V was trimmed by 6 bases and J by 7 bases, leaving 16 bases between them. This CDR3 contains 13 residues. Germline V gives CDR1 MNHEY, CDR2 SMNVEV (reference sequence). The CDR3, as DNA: TGTGCCAGCAGCCCCGGTCGGACAGCTGAGCAGTACTTC. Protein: CASSPGRTAEQYF.